These T cell receptor beta chains were read from a single sample in a study of shared clonotypes between healthy human individuals. Produced via immunoSEQ multiplex PCR; TCRdb's table is partial and in-frame only. The sample records hundreds of thousands of clones, about two thirds being singletons. Sequences were obtained from memory CD4+ T cells sorted from blood. All receptors come from a woman aged 25 to 45 in good health. Both conserved end residues are part of each CDR3. A D gene is named only where the DNA matches it firmly. Part of the rows lack a size; the others show once, few, many or a class for expanded clones.

V	length	J	size	D	CDR3	DNA
TRBV11-2	16	TRBJ2-3	-	-	CASSATGGRGTDTQYF	TGTGCCAGCAGCGCCACGGGGGGCAGGGGAACAGATACGCAGTATTTT
TRBV5-1	16	TRBJ2-5	-	TRBD1	CASSAAGDSPQETQYF	TGCGCCAGCAGCGCGGCCGGGGACAGCCCCCAAGAGACCCAGTACTTC
TRBV27	14	TRBJ2-1	-	-	CASSQTRQHNEQFF	TGTGCCAGCAGCCAGACTCGACAGCACAATGAGCAGTTCTTC
TRBV18	16	TRBJ2-5	once	TRBD1	CASSDFPGTVLETQYF	TGTGCCAGCTCAGATTTCCCCGGGACAGTACTAGAGACCCAGTACTTC
TRBV7-9	18	TRBJ2-7	-	TRBD2	CASSLYQVAGGPSYEQYF	TGTGCCAGCAGCTTATATCAAGTGGCGGGAGGGCCCTCCTACGAGCAGTACTTC
TRBV29-1	16	TRBJ2-2	once	TRBD1	CSVKGALRGNTGELFF	TGCAGCGTTAAGGGGGCCTTAAGGGGTAACACCGGGGAGCTGTTTTTT
TRBV7-2	15	TRBJ2-3	-	-	CASSSGGRATDTQYF	TGTGCCAGCAGCTCGGGTGGTCGGGCGACAGATACGCAGTATTTT
TRBV7-9	12	TRBJ2-7	-	-	CASSLKGNEQYF	TGTGCCAGCAGCTTAAAGGGGAACGAGCAGTACTTC
TRBV5-6	14	TRBJ2-5	-	TRBD1	CASSFQGAGETQYF	TGTGCCAGCAGCTTCCAGGGGGCCGGGGAGACCCAGTACTTC
TRBV19	14	TRBJ1-2	once	-	CASSIKGRQGGYTF	TGTGCCAGTAGTATCAAGGGCCGCCAAGGGGGCTACACCTTC
TRBV18	15	TRBJ2-5	-	-	CASSPGTARGGTQYF	TGTGCCAGCTCACCTGGGACTGCGAGAGGTGGGACCCAGTACTTC
TRBV27	14	TRBJ2-7	-	TRBD1	CASSRDRDSYEQYF	TGTGCCAGCAGCCGGGACAGGGATTCCTACGAGCAGTACTTC
TRBV6-5	13	TRBJ2-7	-	-	CASSYPLTGEQYF	TGTGCCAGCAGTTACCCTCTTACGGGGGAGCAGTACTTC
TRBV6-1	15	TRBJ2-7	-	TRBD2	CASSEESGSAYEQYF	TGTGCCAGCAGTGAAGAGAGCGGGAGTGCCTACGAGCAGTACTTC
TRBV11-2	14	TRBJ2-5	many	-	CASSLAGAGETQYF	TGTGCCAGCAGCTTAGCAGGGGCAGGGGAGACCCAGTACTTC
TRBV19	16	TRBJ2-1	few	-	CASSMGPPFSYNEQFF	TGTGCCAGTAGTATGGGGCCACCGTTCTCCTACAATGAGCAGTTCTTC
TRBV27	16	TRBJ2-1	once	TRBD2	CASSFVLAGIYNEQFF	TGTGCCAGCAGTTTTGTGCTAGCGGGGATTTACAATGAGCAGTTCTTC
TRBV5-1	15	TRBJ2-5	-	-	CASTKVTSGRETQYF	TGCGCCAGCACCAAAGTGACTAGTGGGAGGGAGACCCAGTACTTC
TRBV5-5	14	TRBJ2-7	-	-	CASSPGPDLYEQYF	TGTGCCAGCAGTCCGGGACCCGACCTTTACGAGCAGTACTTC
TRBV19	13	TRBJ1-2	-	TRBD1	CASRDRGNYGYTF	TGTGCCAGCCGGGACAGGGGAAACTATGGCTACACCTTC
TRBV5-4	15	TRBJ2-6	-	-	CASSWSGSGANVLTF	TGTGCCAGCAGCTGGTCGGGGTCTGGGGCCAACGTCCTGACTTTC